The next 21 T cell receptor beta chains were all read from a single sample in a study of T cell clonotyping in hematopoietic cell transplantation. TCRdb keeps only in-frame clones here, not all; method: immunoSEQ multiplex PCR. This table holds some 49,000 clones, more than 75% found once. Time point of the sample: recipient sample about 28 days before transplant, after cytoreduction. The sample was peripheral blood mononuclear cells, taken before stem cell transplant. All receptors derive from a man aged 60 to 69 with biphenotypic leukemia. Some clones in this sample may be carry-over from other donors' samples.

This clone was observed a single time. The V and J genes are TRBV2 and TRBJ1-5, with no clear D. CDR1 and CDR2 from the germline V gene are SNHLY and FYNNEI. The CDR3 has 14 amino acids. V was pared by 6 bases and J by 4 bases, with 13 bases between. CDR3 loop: CASSVLTANQPQHF. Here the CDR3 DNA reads TGTGCCAGCAGCGTTCTTACAGCGAATCAGCCCCAGCATTTT. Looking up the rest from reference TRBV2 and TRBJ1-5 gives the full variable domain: EPEVTQTPSHQVTQMGQEVILRCVPISNHLYFYWYRQILGQKVEFLVSFYNNEISEKSEIFDDQFSVERPDGSNFTLKIRSTKLEDSAMYFCASSVLTANQPQHFGDGTRLSIL.

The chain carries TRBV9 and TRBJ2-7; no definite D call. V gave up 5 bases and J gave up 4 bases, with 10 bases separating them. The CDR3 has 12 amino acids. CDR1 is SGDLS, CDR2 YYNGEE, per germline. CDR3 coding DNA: TGTGCCAGCAGTCCCAATGGGTACGAGCAGTACTTC. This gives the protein CASSPNGYEQYF.

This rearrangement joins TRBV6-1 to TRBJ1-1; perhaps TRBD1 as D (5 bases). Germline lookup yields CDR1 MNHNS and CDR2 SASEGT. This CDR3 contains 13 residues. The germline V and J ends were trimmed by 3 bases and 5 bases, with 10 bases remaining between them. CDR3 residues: CASSDEGDTEAFF. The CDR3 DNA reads TGTGCCAGCAGTGATGAAGGGGATACTGAAGCTTTCTTT.

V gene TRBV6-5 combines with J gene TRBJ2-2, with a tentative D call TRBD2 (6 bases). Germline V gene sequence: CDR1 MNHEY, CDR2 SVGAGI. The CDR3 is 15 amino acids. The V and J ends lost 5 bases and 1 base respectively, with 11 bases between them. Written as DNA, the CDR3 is TGTGCCAGCAGTCGGGAGTCGGGGAACACCGGGGAGCTGTTTTTT. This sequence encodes CASSRESGNTGELFF.

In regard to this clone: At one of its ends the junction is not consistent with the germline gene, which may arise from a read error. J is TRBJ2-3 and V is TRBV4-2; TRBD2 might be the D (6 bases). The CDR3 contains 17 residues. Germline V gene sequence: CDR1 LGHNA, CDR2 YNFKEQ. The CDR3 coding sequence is TGTGCCAGCAGCCAAGATATAGGGACTTACTTCACAGGTACGCAGTATTTT. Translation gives CASSQDIGTYFTGTQYF.

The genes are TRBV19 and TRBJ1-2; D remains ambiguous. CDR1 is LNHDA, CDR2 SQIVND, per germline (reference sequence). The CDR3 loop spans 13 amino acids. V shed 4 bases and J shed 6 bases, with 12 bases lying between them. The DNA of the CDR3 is TGTGCCAGTAGTAAGGGCCACGGGGATGGCTACACCTTC. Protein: CASSKGHGDGYTF.

The CDR3 region has the DNA TGTGCCAGCAGCGGGGGAGGGACAGTGGGGACTGAAGCTTTCTTT. It specifies CASSGGGTVGTEAFF. The genes are TRBV9 and TRBJ1-1, with TRBD1 matching over 7 bases. Losses at the gene ends were 3 bases for V and 5 bases for J; bases not matched to a gene: 10. The CDR3 loop spans 15 amino acids. Germline-derived CDR1 and CDR2 are SGDLS and YYNGEE.

In nucleotides, the CDR3 is TGTGCCATCAGTGAGTCGCGGGGAAGCTATGGCTACACCTTC. As protein: CAISESRGSYGYTF. V usage is TRBV10-3 and J usage is TRBJ1-2; D not certain. The CDR3 covers 14 residues. The V and J ends lost 0 bases and 4 bases respectively, with 9 bases between them. In germline, CDR1 is ENHRY, CDR2 SYGVKD.

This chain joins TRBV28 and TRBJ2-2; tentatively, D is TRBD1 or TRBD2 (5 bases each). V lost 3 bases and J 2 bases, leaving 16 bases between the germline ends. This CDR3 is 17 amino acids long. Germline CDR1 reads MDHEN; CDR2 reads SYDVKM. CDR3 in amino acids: CASSLTTSGRNTGELFF. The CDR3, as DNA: TGTGCCAGCAGTTTGACCACCTCGGGGCGCAACACCGGGGAGCTGTTTTTT.

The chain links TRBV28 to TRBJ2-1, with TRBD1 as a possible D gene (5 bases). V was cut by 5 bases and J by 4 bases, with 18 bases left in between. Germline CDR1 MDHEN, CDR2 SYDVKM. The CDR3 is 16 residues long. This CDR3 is CASSGRPGRRYNEQFF. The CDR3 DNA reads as TGTGCCAGCAGTGGCCGCCCAGGGCGCCGTTACAATGAGCAGTTCTTC.

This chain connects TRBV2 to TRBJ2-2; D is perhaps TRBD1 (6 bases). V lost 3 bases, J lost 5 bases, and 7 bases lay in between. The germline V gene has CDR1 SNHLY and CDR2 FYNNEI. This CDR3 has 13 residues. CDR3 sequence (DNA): TGTGCCAGCAGTGACACAGGGACCGGGGAGCTGTTTTTT. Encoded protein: CASSDTGTGELFF. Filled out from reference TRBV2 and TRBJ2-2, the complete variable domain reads EPEVTQTPSHQVTQMGQEVILRCVPISNHLYFYWYRQILGQKVEFLVSFYNNEISEKSEIFDDQFSVERPDGSNFTLKIRSTKLEDSAMYFCASSDTGTGELFFGEGSRLTVL.

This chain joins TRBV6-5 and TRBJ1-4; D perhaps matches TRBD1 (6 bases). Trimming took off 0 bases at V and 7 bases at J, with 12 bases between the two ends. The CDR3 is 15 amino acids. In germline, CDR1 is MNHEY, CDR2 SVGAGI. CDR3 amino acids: CASSYSEGEGEKLFF. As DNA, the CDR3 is TGTGCCAGCAGTTACTCGGAGGGGGAGGGTGAAAAACTGTTTTTT.

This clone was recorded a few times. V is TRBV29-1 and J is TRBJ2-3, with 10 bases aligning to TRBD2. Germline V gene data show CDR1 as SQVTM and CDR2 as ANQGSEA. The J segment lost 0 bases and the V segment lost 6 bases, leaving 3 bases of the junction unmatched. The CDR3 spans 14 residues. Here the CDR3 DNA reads TGCAGCGTCTCGACTAGCGGGAGCACAGATACGCAGTATTTT. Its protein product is CSVSTSGSTDTQYF.

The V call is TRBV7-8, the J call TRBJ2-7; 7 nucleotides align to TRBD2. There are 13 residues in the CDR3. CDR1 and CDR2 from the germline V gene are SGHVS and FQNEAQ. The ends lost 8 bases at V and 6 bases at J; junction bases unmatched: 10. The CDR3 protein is CASHWGGGGEQYF. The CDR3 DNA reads TGTGCCAGCCACTGGGGCGGGGGTGGCGAGCAGTACTTC.

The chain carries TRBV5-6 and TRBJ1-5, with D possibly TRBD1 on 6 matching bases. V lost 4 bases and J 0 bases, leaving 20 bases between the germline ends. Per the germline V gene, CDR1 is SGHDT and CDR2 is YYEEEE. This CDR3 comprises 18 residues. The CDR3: CASSRTRTASYSNQPQHF. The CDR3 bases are TGTGCCAGCAGCAGGACCAGGACAGCAAGCTATAGCAATCAGCCCCAGCATTTT.

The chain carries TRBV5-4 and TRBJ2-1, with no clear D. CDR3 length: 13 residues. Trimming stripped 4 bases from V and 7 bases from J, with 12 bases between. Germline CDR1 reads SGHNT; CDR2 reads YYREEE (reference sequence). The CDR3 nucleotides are TGTGCCAGCAGCGACCCAACGAGGAATGAGCAGTTCTTC. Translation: CASSDPTRNEQFF.

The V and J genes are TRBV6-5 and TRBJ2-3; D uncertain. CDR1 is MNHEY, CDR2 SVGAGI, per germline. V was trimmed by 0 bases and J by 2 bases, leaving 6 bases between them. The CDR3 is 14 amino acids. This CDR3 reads CASSYSGHTDTQYF. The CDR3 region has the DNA TGTGCCAGCAGTTACTCCGGCCACACAGATACGCAGTATTTT.

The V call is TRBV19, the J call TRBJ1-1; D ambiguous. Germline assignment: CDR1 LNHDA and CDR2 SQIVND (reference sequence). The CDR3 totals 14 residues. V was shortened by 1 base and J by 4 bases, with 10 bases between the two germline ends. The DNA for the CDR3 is TGTGCCAGTAGTATAGGACGGTGGGTCACTGAAGCTTTCTTT. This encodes CASSIGRWVTEAFF.

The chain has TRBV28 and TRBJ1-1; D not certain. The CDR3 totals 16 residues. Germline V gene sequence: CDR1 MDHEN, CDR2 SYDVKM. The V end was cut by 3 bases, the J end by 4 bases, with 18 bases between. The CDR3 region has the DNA TGTGCCAGCAGTTTTATCGGGGTGAGTGCGGGCACTGAAGCTTTCTTT. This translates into CASSFIGVSAGTEAFF.

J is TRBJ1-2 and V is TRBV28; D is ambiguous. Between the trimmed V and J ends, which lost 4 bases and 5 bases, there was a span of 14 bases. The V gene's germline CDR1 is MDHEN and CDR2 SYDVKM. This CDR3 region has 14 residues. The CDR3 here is CASSSATGVYGYTF. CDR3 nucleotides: TGTGCCAGCAGTTCCGCCACCGGAGTTTATGGCTACACCTTC.

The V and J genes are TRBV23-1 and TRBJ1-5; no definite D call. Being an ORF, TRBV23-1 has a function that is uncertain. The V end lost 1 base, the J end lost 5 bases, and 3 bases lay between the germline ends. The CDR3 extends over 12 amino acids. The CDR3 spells CASSQYYQPQHF. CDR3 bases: TGCGCCAGCAGTCAATATTATCAGCCCCAGCATTTT.